The rows below give T cell receptor beta chains drawn from one sample of a study of T cell repertoires in cytomegalovirus infection. A single record per CDR3 protein comes from TCRdb applying MiXCR to the reads. The profile shows around 71,000 distinct CDR3 sequences, 20% of them singletons. For these receptors, no antigen is known. The source was CD8+ T cells from cultured PBMCs, collected from culture after CMV antigen stimulation. The receptors derive from a human donor in good health (CMV status not recorded). Some clones in this sample may be carry-over from other donors' samples. Both conserved end residues are part of each CDR3. The order of the fields is J gene, V gene, clone size, D gene, CDR3 DNA, CDR3 protein. A D gene is named only where the DNA matches it firmly. The size entry is marked missing in some rows and otherwise reads once, few, many or a size class.

J: TRBJ2-2; V: TRBV6-6; size: few; D: NA; DNA: TGTGCCAGCAGCCGACCCGGGGAGCTGTTTTTT; CDR3: CASSRPGELFF
J: TRBJ2-5; V: TRBV7-2; size: few; D: NA; DNA: TGTGCCAGCAGCTTTACCCCCCTCCATCGAGGGCAAGAGACCCAGTACTTC; CDR3: CASSFTPLHRGQETQYF
J: TRBJ2-1; V: TRBV12-3/TRBV12-4; size: NA; D: TRBD1; DNA: TGTGCCAGCACTTCCGGGACAGTTCTGCATGAGCAGTTCTTC; CDR3: CASTSGTVLHEQFF
J: TRBJ1-1; V: TRBV7-8; size: many; D: NA; DNA: TGTGCCAGCAGCTCACAGAGACCGAACACTGAAGCTTTCTTT; CDR3: CASSSQRPNTEAFF
J: TRBJ2-3; V: TRBV28; size: many; D: TRBD1; DNA: TGTGCCAGCAGTTTAGACAGGGGGTTTGATACGCAGTATTTT; CDR3: CASSLDRGFDTQYF
J: TRBJ2-1; V: TRBV25-1; size: NA; D: NA; DNA: TGTGCCAGCAGTGAATTAGCGTGGCGGGAGCAGTTCTTC; CDR3: CASSELAWREQFF
J: TRBJ2-2; V: TRBV9; size: few; D: TRBD1; DNA: TGTGCCAGCAGCGTAAGGAAAGGGGGCGTCACCGGGGAGCTGTTTTTT; CDR3: CASSVRKGGVTGELFF
J: TRBJ2-1; V: TRBV15; size: few; D: NA; DNA: TGTGCCACCAGCGGGAATGGGACCGCAGAGCAGTTCTTC; CDR3: CATSGNGTAEQFF
J: TRBJ1-2; V: TRBV6-1; size: NA; D: NA; DNA: TGTGCCAGCAGTGAAGAGGTGGCGAGTTCTAACTATGGCTACACCTTC; CDR3: CASSEEVASSNYGYTF
J: TRBJ2-5; V: TRBV12-3/TRBV12-4; size: NA; D: NA; DNA: TGTGCCAGCAGTTTCGGCTCTCTCGGGGGCCGGGAGACCCAGTACTTC; CDR3: CASSFGSLGGRETQYF
J: TRBJ2-3; V: TRBV12-3/TRBV12-4; size: NA; D: NA; DNA: TGTGCCAGCAGTTTGAGGGGGGATACGCAGTATTTT; CDR3: CASSLRGDTQYF
J: TRBJ2-7; V: TRBV4-1; size: NA; D: NA; DNA: TGCGCCAGCAGTCCAGGCGGGACGGCGGCTTACGAGCAGTACTTC; CDR3: CASSPGGTAAYEQYF
J: TRBJ2-7; V: TRBV7-2; size: once; D: NA; DNA: TGTGCCAGCAGCTGGGGCGGGACACCCATCGAGCAGTACTTC; CDR3: CASSWGGTPIEQYF
J: TRBJ1-5; V: TRBV12-3/TRBV12-4; size: few; D: TRBD1; DNA: TGTGCCAGCAGTGCGACAGGGGGCGGGCAGCCCCAGCATTTT; CDR3: CASSATGGGQPQHF
J: TRBJ2-3; V: TRBV6-1; size: many; D: TRBD2; DNA: TGTGCCAGCAGTGAACTAGCGGGGGCCACAGATACGCAGTATTTT; CDR3: CASSELAGATDTQYF
J: TRBJ2-2; V: TRBV7-9; size: NA; D: NA; DNA: TGTGCCAGCAGCTCCCCTAAGGGGGGGATGACCGGGGAGCTGTTTTTT; CDR3: CASSSPKGGMTGELFF
J: TRBJ2-3; V: TRBV18; size: few; D: NA; DNA: TGTGCCAGCTCACCTGCTCCGGGCACAGATACGCAGTATTTT; CDR3: CASSPAPGTDTQYF
J: TRBJ1-2; V: TRBV4-2; size: NA; D: NA; DNA: TGTGCCAGCAGCCAAGATCAGCTTGGCTACACCTTC; CDR3: CASSQDQLGYTF
J: TRBJ1-5; V: TRBV7-8; size: many; D: NA; DNA: TGTGCCAGCAGCCCTCAGGGGACGGTCAATCAGCCCCAGCATTTT; CDR3: CASSPQGTVNQPQHF
J: TRBJ2-3; V: TRBV11-2; size: NA; D: NA; DNA: TGTGCCAGCCGTCAGGGCCACACAGATACGCAGTATTTT; CDR3: CASRQGHTDTQYF
J: TRBJ1-2; V: TRBV30; size: NA; D: NA; DNA: TGTGCCTGGGGGAAATCAGGGGTCAACTATGGCTACACCTTC; CDR3: CAWGKSGVNYGYTF
J: TRBJ2-1; V: TRBV7-9; size: NA; D: TRBD2; DNA: TGTGCCAGCAGCCCTAGGACTAGCGGGGATTACAATGAGCAGTTCTTC; CDR3: CASSPRTSGDYNEQFF
J: TRBJ1-1; V: TRBV7-8; size: many; D: NA; DNA: TGTGCCAGCAGCTTATTAACAGGGCTGAAGACTGAAGCTTTCTTT; CDR3: CASSLLTGLKTEAFF
J: TRBJ1-3; V: TRBV6-5; size: once; D: TRBD1; DNA: TGTGCCAGCAGTTACTTGGGGACAGCCCTTGGAAACACCATATATTTT; CDR3: CASSYLGTALGNTIYF
J: TRBJ2-3; V: TRBV2; size: NA; D: NA; DNA: TGTGCCAGCAGGGACGGGACCTTCGGAACAGATACGCAGTATTTT; CDR3: CASRDGTFGTDTQYF
J: TRBJ1-4; V: TRBV6-1; size: few; D: NA; DNA: TGTGCCAGCAGTGAACGGGCCAGGACTAATGAAAAACTGTTTTTT; CDR3: CASSERARTNEKLFF
J: TRBJ1-6; V: TRBV4-1; size: NA; D: NA; DNA: TGCGCCAGCAGCGCGGACAGTGGAGCTTCACCCCTCCACTTT; CDR3: CASSADSGASPLHF
J: TRBJ1-5; V: TRBV7-2; size: NA; D: NA; DNA: TGTGCCAGCAGTTTAACGTCGGGGGGCAATCAGCCCCAGCATTTT; CDR3: CASSLTSGGNQPQHF
J: TRBJ1-5; V: TRBV4-1; size: few; D: TRBD1; DNA: TGCGCCAGCAGCCTCGCCGGGACAGGGGGCAATCAGCCCCAGCATTTT; CDR3: CASSLAGTGGNQPQHF
J: TRBJ2-7; V: TRBV6-2/TRBV6-3; size: NA; D: NA; DNA: TGTGCCAGCAGTGAAGGGCCGGGCGCCTACGAGCAGTACTTC; CDR3: CASSEGPGAYEQYF
J: TRBJ2-5; V: TRBV6-5; size: few; D: NA; DNA: TGTGCCAGCAGTTCCCAAACATTGGATGGTGAGACCCAGTACTTC; CDR3: CASSSQTLDGETQYF
J: TRBJ2-7; V: TRBV7-2; size: few; D: TRBD2; DNA: TGTGCCAGCAGCATCCTGACTAGCGGGGGGTTCTACGAGCAGTACTTC; CDR3: CASSILTSGGFYEQYF
J: TRBJ1-2; V: TRBV7-2; size: NA; D: TRBD1; DNA: TGTGCCAGCAGCTTAGGCTCTACAGGGGGCGATCGTGGCTACACCTTC; CDR3: CASSLGSTGGDRGYTF
J: TRBJ2-3; V: TRBV15; size: few; D: NA; DNA: TGTGCCACCAGCACCTGGGGGATTACAGATACGCAGTATTTT; CDR3: CATSTWGITDTQYF
J: TRBJ2-1; V: TRBV19; size: NA; D: TRBD2; DNA: TGTGCCAGTAGTCTAACCGCGGGGGGCTCCTACAATGAGCAGTTCTTC; CDR3: CASSLTAGGSYNEQFF
J: TRBJ1-3; V: TRBV12-3/TRBV12-4; size: NA; D: NA; DNA: TGTGCCAGCAGTTCCCGGAGCCACTCTGGAAACACCATATATTTT; CDR3: CASSSRSHSGNTIYF
J: TRBJ1-1; V: TRBV6-6; size: few; D: NA; DNA: TGTGCCAGCAGGTCGACTGGCGGGAACACTGAAGCTTTCTTT; CDR3: CASRSTGGNTEAFF
J: TRBJ2-1; V: TRBV4-3; size: few; D: TRBD2; DNA: TGCGCCAGCAGCCAACGGTTCGGACTAGCTGAGAATGAGCAGTTCTTC; CDR3: CASSQRFGLAENEQFF
J: TRBJ1-2; V: TRBV6-1; size: many; D: NA; DNA: TGTGCCAGCAGTGAACTAAACGGCGGCTACACCTTC; CDR3: CASSELNGGYTF
J: TRBJ1-1; V: TRBV27; size: NA; D: NA; DNA: TGTGCCAGCAGTTTATCGTACCGTGGGTACACTGAAGCTTTCTTT; CDR3: CASSLSYRGYTEAFF
J: TRBJ2-1; V: TRBV7-2; size: few; D: NA; DNA: TGTGCCAGCAGCTTAGTAAGGGACCGTCAACTCAATGAGCAGTTCTTC; CDR3: CASSLVRDRQLNEQFF
J: TRBJ2-3; V: TRBV4-1; size: few; D: NA; DNA: TGCGCCAGCAGCCAAGCTGCGCGTTCCACAGATACGCAGTATTTT; CDR3: CASSQAARSTDTQYF
J: TRBJ2-7; V: TRBV9; size: NA; D: TRBD2; DNA: TGTGCCAGCAGCATACTAGCGGGGGGAGACGAGCAGTACTTC; CDR3: CASSILAGGDEQYF
J: TRBJ1-6; V: TRBV9; size: NA; D: NA; DNA: TGTGCCAGCAGCCTTTCTTCCCGGGGGGCCGCTAATTCACCCCTCCACTTT; CDR3: CASSLSSRGAANSPLHF
J: TRBJ2-3; V: TRBV6-5; size: few; D: NA; DNA: TGTGCCAGCAGTTACTCGAAACAGGGCACAGATACGCAGTATTTT; CDR3: CASSYSKQGTDTQYF
J: TRBJ2-1; V: TRBV7-6; size: NA; D: NA; DNA: TGTGCCAGCAGTTTTAGGGGTAATAATGAGCAGTTCTTC; CDR3: CASSFRGNNEQFF